This T cell receptor beta chain came from a study of cytomegalovirus exposure and HLA in healthy donors. Notes on the study in general: Highly shared sequence variants in one cluster were likely a sequencing artifact. TCR beta chains associated with HLA were, in a later analysis, more clonally expanded than equally common others. When presence/absence was analysed, sequencing depth was taken to be roughly uniform across donors.

About this clone itself: Its antigen remains unknown.

V shed 5 bases and J shed 1 base, with 17 bases lying between them. The germline gives CDR1 MNHEY, CDR2 SMNVEV (reference sequence). This CDR3 comprises 16 residues. At the time of sampling, donors were nominally healthy, though unrecorded immune exposures were likely. PCR involved 60 Vbeta and 13 Jbeta primers. Sequencing was performed with immunoSEQ multiplex PCR; in TCRdb, only in-frame clones are kept and a portion is missing. The sample has some 110,000 clones; 83% are singletons. The gene calls are TRBV27 and TRBJ1-1; possible D gene TRBD1, 5 bases. Sequencing used PBMCs. This TCR came from a man aged 18-30 years in good health and CMV-seronegative. CDR3 sequence (DNA): TGTGCCAGCAGTCCGACAGCTCGGCAAGGGAACACTGAAGCTTTCTTT. Its translation is CASSPTARQGNTEAFF.